Listed below are T cell receptor beta chains from one sample, sequenced in a study of blood T cell repertoires in COVID-19. Assay: immunoSEQ multiplex PCR; the TCRdb copy retains only in-frame clones and omits some. The sample holds approximately 670,000 clones; over 80% are singletons and the top ten take around 0.3%. The sample consisted of peripheral blood. The receptors come from a woman aged 18-30 years with acute or convalescent COVID-19. Each CDR3 is given with its conserved first and last residue. A D gene is named only where the DNA matches it firmly. Size values are once, few and many counts, or a class for expanded clones, and some rows have none.

D gene | CDR3 length | clone size | J gene | V gene | CDR3 DNA | CDR3 protein
TRBD1 | 13 | . | TRBJ2-7 | TRBV6-5 | TGTGCCAGCAGTTGGGACAGAACCTACGAGCAGTACTTC | CASSWDRTYEQYF
. | 13 | . | TRBJ1-2 | TRBV14 | TGTGCCAGCAGCCAACGGAGCGGGGTGGGCTACACCTTC | CASSQRSGVGYTF
TRBD1 | 15 | . | TRBJ2-3 | TRBV18 | TGTGCCAGCTCACCAAATGGACAGGCTTCAGATACGCAGTATTTT | CASSPNGQASDTQYF
. | 17 | . | TRBJ2-1 | TRBV24-1 | TGTGCCACCAGCCCCAGTGGTCAGCTTGAGAGGGACAATGAGCAGTTCTTC | CATSPSGQLERDNEQFF
. | 14 | . | TRBJ1-1 | TRBV5-1 | TGCGCCAGCAGCTCAGGGGCGGCAAACACTGAAGCTTTCTTT | CASSSGAANTEAFF
TRBD1 | 16 | . | TRBJ1-2 | TRBV7-6 | TGTGCCAGCAGCTTGGGACAGGGGATCCCTAACTATGGCTACACCTTC | CASSLGQGIPNYGYTF
. | 16 | . | TRBJ1-2 | TRBV4-1 | TGCGCCAGCAGCCAAGCGATGGGAGAGTTTTACTATGGCTACACCTTC | CASSQAMGEFYYGYTF
TRBD1 | 16 | . | TRBJ2-1 | TRBV6-1 | TGTGCCAGCAGTGAGGCTCCCGGGACAGGCTACAATGAGCAGTTCTTC | CASSEAPGTGYNEQFF
TRBD1 | 17 | . | TRBJ2-6 | TRBV9 | TGTGCCAGCAGCGGGACAGGGGGCGGCTCTGGGGCCAACGTCCTGACTTTC | CASSGTGGGSGANVLTF
. | 14 | . | TRBJ1-2 | TRBV21-1 | TGTGCCAGCAGCAAAGTAGGCAGACATGATGGCTACACCTTC | CASSKVGRHDGYTF
. | 15 | . | TRBJ2-1 | TRBV13 | TGTGCCAGCAGCTTAGTGGGGGGGCTGGGCGATGAGCAGTTCTTC | CASSLVGGLGDEQFF
TRBD1 | 15 | . | TRBJ2-1 | TRBV25-1 | TGTGCCAGCGCTACGACAGGGTGTTGTTACAATGAGCAGTTCTTC | CASATTGCCYNEQFF
. | 13 | . | TRBJ2-3 | TRBV3-1/TRBV3-2 | TGTGCCAGCAGCCCCTCAGGCACGGATACGCAGTATTTT | CASSPSGTDTQYF
. | 14 | . | TRBJ2-7 | TRBV28 | TGTGCCAGCATCCCCGCCGGGACAAGCTACGAGCAGTACTTC | CASIPAGTSYEQYF
TRBD1 | 15 | once | TRBJ2-3 | TRBV4-1 | TGCGCCAGCAGCCCGGGACAGGGGGGCACAGATACGCAGTATTTT | CASSPGQGGTDTQYF
. | 11 | few | TRBJ2-1 | TRBV6-5 | TGTGCCAGCAGTAGGGAGGATGAGCAGTTCTTC | CASSREDEQFF
. | 15 | . | TRBJ2-3 | TRBV11-3 | TGTGCCAGCAGCTTAGGGGGGCCTTCCACAGATACGCAGTATTTT | CASSLGGPSTDTQYF
. | 12 | once | TRBJ1-3 | TRBV12-3/TRBV12-4 | TGTGCCAGCAGTCCAAAAGTAGACACCATATATTTT | CASSPKVDTIYF
. | 14 | . | TRBJ1-5 | TRBV24-1 | TGTGCCACCAGTGAGGGGACACGAAATCAGCCCCAGCATTTT | CATSEGTRNQPQHF
. | 15 | . | TRBJ2-3 | TRBV14 | TGTGCCAGCAGCCAAGAGGGGGGGGCGTGGGATACGCAGTATTTT | CASSQEGGAWDTQYF
. | 14 | once | TRBJ1-5 | TRBV20-1 | TGCAGTGCTAGTGGGCAGGGTTTTAATCAGCCCCAGCATTTT | CSASGQGFNQPQHF
. | 17 | . | TRBJ1-1 | TRBV18 | TGTGCCAGCTCACCCTCGTGGCAGGGGCAAGGGAACACTGAAGCTTTCTTT | CASSPSWQGQGNTEAFF
. | 13 | . | TRBJ1-5 | TRBV29-1 | TGCAGCGTTGTCCAGGATTTCAATCAGCCCCAGCATTTT | CSVVQDFNQPQHF
TRBD1 | 14 | . | TRBJ1-2 | TRBV7-9 | TGTGCCAGCAGCTTTCTGGACAGGGTCCGAGGCTACACCTTC | CASSFLDRVRGYTF
. | 13 | . | TRBJ1-4 | TRBV19 | TGTGCCAGTAGTATGCGGCCAAATGAAAAACTGTTTTTT | CASSMRPNEKLFF
. | 14 | . | TRBJ1-1 | TRBV6-5 | TGTGCCAGCAGCCTGTCAGGGGTGAACACTGAAGCTTTCTTT | CASSLSGVNTEAFF
TRBD1 | 17 | . | TRBJ2-3 | TRBV25-1 | TGTGCCAGCAGTGCGCGCCTCTTACAGGGGGCCTCAGATACGCAGTATTTT | CASSARLLQGASDTQYF
TRBD1 | 16 | . | TRBJ2-3 | TRBV24-1 | TGTGCCACCAGTGACATCACAGGGGCCCACACAGATACGCAGTATTTT | CATSDITGAHTDTQYF
TRBD2 | 16 | many | TRBJ2-5 | TRBV6-2/TRBV6-3 | TGTGCCAGCAGCAAAGGGACTAGCGGGGGGGCAGAGACCCAGTACTTC | CASSKGTSGGAETQYF
TRBD2 | 16 | few | TRBJ2-1 | TRBV9 | TGTGCCAGCAGCCCGGGGACTAGCGGGCGATACAATGAGCAGTTCTTC | CASSPGTSGRYNEQFF